This T cell receptor (beta chain) was sequenced during a study of shared clonotypes between healthy human individuals. Study-wide results and caveats: Larger richness was generally estimated for naive than memory subsets. Around 4.7% of naive CD4 clonotypes were shared across a few donors.

This clone was seen a few times. Its antigen is unknown. The sample contains more than one DNA sequence encoding this CDR3. V lost 6 bases and J 4 bases, leaving 10 bases between the germline ends. This CDR3 region has 12 residues. Germline V gives CDR1 MNHEY, CDR2 SVGAGI. Naive CD8 cells comprised CD45RO-negative, CCR7-positively selected cells, excluding terminally differentiated effector memory CD45RA+ cells. Among the donors, all were Caucasian adults who lived in Nashville, Tennessee. Some clones are missing from TCRdb's copy, which holds only in-frame ones; the method was immunoSEQ multiplex PCR. This table holds about 2 million clones, about 94% found once.

The rearrangement uses TRBV6-5 and TRBJ2-7; D is perhaps TRBD2 (6 bases). This sequence originates from a man younger than 30 in good health. Sequencing was done on a sample of naive CD8+ T cells sorted from blood. CDR3 sequence: CASSPGGYEQYF. In DNA, the CDR3 is TGTGCCAGCAGCCCCGGGGGATACGAGCAGTACTTC.